Presented here are 25 T cell receptor beta chains from one specimen sequenced in a study of blood T cell repertoires in COVID-19. Measured with immunoSEQ multiplex PCR; TCRdb has only the in-frame clones, and not every one. The table records fewer than 250,000 clones, around 80% of them present only once. The sequencing sample was made of peripheral blood. These receptors were obtained from a human donor in a cohort sampled during active COVID-19.

The chain uses TRBV6-1 and TRBJ2-5; 7 nucleotides line up with TRBD2. V trimming: 2 bases; J trimming: 3 bases; junction bases outside the gene matches: 3. Looked up from germline, CDR1 is MNHNS and CDR2 is SASEGT. The CDR3 is made up of 14 amino acids. Written as DNA, the CDR3 is TGTGCCAGCAGTGAACTAGGGAGGGAAGAGACCCAGTACTTC. Its protein product is CASSELGREETQYF.

V and J are TRBV28 and TRBJ2-4, with a tentative D call TRBD1 (6 bases). The ends were cut back, 4 bases at V and 6 bases at J, with 16 bases in the middle. The germline gives CDR1 MDHEN, CDR2 SYDVKM. The CDR3 loop spans 15 amino acids. The CDR3 loop reads CASSSRGPGLNIQYF. In DNA, the CDR3 is TGTGCCAGCAGTTCCAGGGGCCCTGGATTAAACATTCAGTACTTC. Filled out from reference TRBV28 and TRBJ2-4, the complete variable domain reads DVKVTQSSRYLVKRTGEKVFLECVQDMDHENMFWYRQDPGLGLRLIYFSYDVKMKEKGDIPEGYSVSREKKERFSLILESASTNQTSMYLCASSSRGPGLNIQYFGAGTRLSVL.

The rearrangement uses TRBV25-1 and TRBJ2-7; weak D call: TRBD2 (6 bases). CDR1 is MGHDK, CDR2 SYGVNS, per germline. CDR3 size: 15 residues. Between the trimmed V and J ends, which lost 1 base and 2 bases, there was a span of 12 bases. The chain's CDR3 is CASSEFRTTPYEQYF. The DNA of the CDR3 is TGTGCCAGCAGTGAATTTCGGACTACACCCTACGAGCAGTACTTC.

The V and J genes are TRBV27 and TRBJ2-2, with D maybe TRBD2 (5 bases). Germline CDR1 is MNHEY and CDR2 is SMNVEV (reference sequence). Trimming removed 1 base from V and 7 bases from J, with 7 bases in between. The CDR3 contains 13 residues. In DNA, the CDR3 is TGTGCCAGCAGTTTATGGGAGCGCGGGGAGCTGTTTTTT. Its translation: CASSLWERGELFF.

The J gene is TRBJ2-3, the V gene TRBV29-1; the match to TRBD1 covers 7 bases. Germline CDR1 is SQVTM and CDR2 is ANQGSEA. CDR3 length: 16 amino acids. V lost 4 bases, J lost 4 bases, and 14 bases stayed unmatched. The CDR3 DNA sequence: TGCAGCGTTGCGCCCTACAGGGGCAGGGGTGCAGATACGCAGTATTTT. This translates into CSVAPYRGRGADTQYF.

This chain joins TRBV10-1 and TRBJ1-5, with D possibly being TRBD1 (6 bases). The germline CDR1 and CDR2 sequences are WNHNN and SYGVQD (reference sequence). This CDR3 has 13 residues. Trimming cost V 4 bases and J 4 bases, with 8 bases left between them. The CDR3 protein is CASSGDINQPQHF. CDR3 bases: TGCGCCAGCAGTGGGGACATTAATCAGCCCCAGCATTTT.

The chain uses TRBV7-9 and TRBJ2-5; D may be TRBD2 (6 bases). Germline CDR1 is SEHNR and CDR2 is FQNEAQ (reference sequence). This CDR3 contains 17 residues. Trimming cost V 6 bases and J 3 bases, with 23 bases left between them. The CDR3 DNA is TGTGCCAGCAGATTACTAGCTATAGGTTCGCGCGAAGAGACCCAGTACTTC. It codes for CASRLLAIGSREETQYF.

The rearrangement uses TRBV6-5 and TRBJ1-4; TRBD1 might be the D (6 bases). The CDR3 extends over 14 amino acids. Looked up from germline, CDR1 is MNHEY and CDR2 is SVGAGI. V lost 6 bases to trimming and J lost 3 bases, with 11 bases between them. CDR3: CASSLRGSNEKLFF. The CDR3 DNA follows: TGTGCCAGCAGCCTCAGGGGATCTAATGAAAAACTGTTTTTT.

The V call is TRBV18, the J call TRBJ1-1; D remains unclear. This CDR3 spans 14 amino acids. Germline-derived CDR1 and CDR2 are KGHSH and LQKENI. Trimming pared 3 bases from V and 0 bases from J, leaving 8 bases between. For the CDR3, the DNA is TGTGCCAGCTCACCTCAGGATTTGAACACTGAAGCTTTCTTT. Its protein is CASSPQDLNTEAFF. Full variable domain (missing parts from reference TRBV18 and TRBJ1-1): NAGVMQNPRHLVRRRGQEARLRCSPMKGHSHVYWYRQLPEEGLKFMVYLQKENIIDESGMPKERFSAEFPKEGPSILRIQQVVRGDSAAYFCASSPQDLNTEAFFGQGTRLTVV.

This rearrangement joins TRBV7-2 to TRBJ2-1; 8 bases agree with TRBD2. With V trimmed by 4 bases and J by 5 bases, 7 bases remained unmatched. The CDR3 totals 15 residues. Germline V gene lookup returns CDR1 SGHTA and CDR2 FQGNSA. This CDR3 reads CASSSQAGENNEQFF. The CDR3, as DNA: TGTGCCAGCAGCTCACAAGCGGGAGAAAACAATGAGCAGTTCTTC.

At least ten counts were recorded for this clone. The genes are TRBV4-2 and TRBJ2-2; 8 nucleotides line up with TRBD2. V dropped 2 bases and J dropped 4; count of bases not matched to a gene: 0. This CDR3 contains 14 residues. Germline CDR1 LGHNA, CDR2 YNFKEQ. The CDR3 region is CASSQRGGTGELFF. The CDR3 coding sequence is TGTGCCAGCAGCCAACGGGGGGGCACCGGGGAGCTGTTTTTT.

The rearrangement links TRBV11-2 to TRBJ2-1; TRBD2 agrees at 15 bases. Trimming took 2 bases from V and 9 from J; bases not matched to a gene: 5. There are 16 residues in the CDR3. Looked up from germline, CDR1 is SGHAT and CDR2 is FQNNGV. CDR3 sequence: CASSLMPGLAGGEQFF. As DNA, the CDR3 is TGTGCCAGCAGCTTAATGCCGGGACTAGCGGGAGGTGAGCAGTTCTTC.

CDR3 in DNA: TGTGCCAGCAGTTACTCGAGGTCCTACGAGCAGTACTTC. Translating it yields CASSYSRSYEQYF. V usage is TRBV6-6 and J usage is TRBJ2-7; D not certain. Germline CDR1 is MNHNY and CDR2 is SVGAGI (reference sequence). Trimming removed 0 bases at V and 1 base at J, with 4 bases between. The CDR3 length is 13 residues.

The V call is TRBV28, the J call TRBJ2-5; the D gene is possibly TRBD2 (5 bases). There are 13 residues in the CDR3. Germline V gives CDR1 MDHEN, CDR2 SYDVKM. V lost 4 bases, J lost 5 bases, and 11 bases lay in between. In nucleotides, the CDR3 is TGTGCCAGCAGTTCAATCGGGGTTGAGACCCAGTACTTC. The encoded protein is CASSSIGVETQYF.

This chain joins TRBV18 and TRBJ2-5; TRBD1 matches 10 bases. The CDR3 extends over 15 amino acids. From germline, CDR1 is KGHSH and CDR2 LQKENI. V trimming: 6 bases; J trimming: 5 bases; junction bases outside the gene matches: 9. The chain's CDR3 is CASSPGTGEAETQYF. CDR3 nucleotides: TGTGCCAGCTCTCCCGGGACAGGGGAGGCCGAGACCCAGTACTTC. Drawing the rest from reference TRBV18 and TRBJ2-5, the complete variable domain is NAGVMQNPRHLVRRRGQEARLRCSPMKGHSHVYWYRQLPEEGLKFMVYLQKENIIDESGMPKERFSAEFPKEGPSILRIQQVVRGDSAAYFCASSPGTGEAETQYFGPGTRLLVL.

The chain uses TRBV29-1 and TRBJ2-2; TRBD2 aligns across 8 bases. Germline-derived CDR1 and CDR2 are SQVTM and ANQGSEA. The CDR3 loop spans 14 amino acids. V lost 5 bases, J lost 7 bases, and 9 bases stayed unmatched. This chain's CDR3 is CSVRTGGPIGELFF. The CDR3 DNA reads as TGCAGCGTTAGGACGGGAGGGCCTATCGGGGAGCTGTTTTTT.

This clone was counted once. DNA for the CDR3: TGTGCCAGCAGCCCGCCGGAGGGTCCCCAGTACTTC. It encodes CASSPPEGPQYF. This chain uses TRBV11-3 with TRBJ2-5; a possible D gene is TRBD2 (6 bases). The germline V gene encodes CDR1 SGHNT and CDR2 YENEEA. The CDR3 extends over 12 amino acids. Trimming took 5 bases from V and 9 from J, leaving 13 bases between them.

The V and J genes are TRBV19 and TRBJ2-7; 8 bases align to TRBD1. This CDR3 spans 15 amino acids. Per the germline V gene, CDR1 is LNHDA and CDR2 is SQIVND (reference sequence). J was trimmed by 0 bases and V by 6 bases; bases with no gene match: 7. The CDR3 nucleotides read TGTGCCAGTAGCAGTGACAGGGGTTCCTCCTACGAGCAGTACTTC. The encoded protein is CASSSDRGSSYEQYF.

J is TRBJ1-4 and V is TRBV4-1; D not certain. Per germline, CDR1 MGHRA and CDR2 YSYEKL. V lost 0 bases and J 8 bases, leaving 13 bases between the germline ends. This CDR3 comprises 15 residues. The CDR3 here is CASSQETAFREKLFF. For the CDR3, the DNA is TGCGCCAGCAGCCAAGAAACAGCCTTTCGGGAAAAACTGTTTTTT.

This sequence joins TRBV7-2 and TRBJ2-5; TRBD2 aligns across 13 bases. V lost 1 base to trimming and J lost 1 base; unmatched junction nucleotides: 0. Germline V CDR1 and CDR2: SGHTA, FQGNSA. The CDR3 loop spans 16 amino acids. CDR3 nucleotide sequence: TGTGCCAGCAGCTTAGGACTAGCGGGAGGCCAAGAGACCCAGTACTTC. Residues: CASSLGLAGGQETQYF.

The chain is built from TRBV27 and TRBJ2-1; 12 bases map to TRBD2. The germline V gene has CDR1 MNHEY and CDR2 SMNVEV (reference sequence). This CDR3 comprises 17 residues. Trimming at V came to 6 bases and at J to 1 base, leaving 7 bases not matched to a gene. The CDR3 loop reads CASSPPGLAGSYNEQFF. The CDR3, as DNA: TGTGCCAGCAGCCCACCGGGACTAGCGGGTTCCTACAATGAGCAGTTCTTC.

The V gene is TRBV19, the J gene TRBJ2-7; D is unresolved. Germline V gene sequence: CDR1 LNHDA, CDR2 SQIVND (reference sequence). V was clipped by 7 bases and J by 9 bases, with 13 bases between them. This CDR3 is 11 amino acids long. This CDR3 reads CASICPCGQYF. DNA of the CDR3: TGTGCCAGTATATGTCCCTGCGGGCAGTACTTC.

This chain uses TRBV18 with TRBJ2-1; TRBD2 might be the D (5 bases). Per germline, CDR1 KGHSH and CDR2 LQKENI. Trimming shortened V by 3 bases and J by 6 bases, and 12 bases separated the two germline ends. There are 14 residues in the CDR3. The CDR3 is CASSPTAAVNEQFF. The CDR3 region has the DNA TGTGCCAGCTCACCTACGGCAGCGGTCAATGAGCAGTTCTTC.

The genes are TRBV28 and TRBJ2-1, with TRBD2 matching over 7 bases. Germline-derived CDR1 and CDR2 are MDHEN and SYDVKM. V was clipped by 2 bases and J by 1 base; unmatched bases: 2. CDR3 length: 15 amino acids. CDR3 nucleotides: TGTGCCAGCAGTTTAAGCGGGAATTCCTACAATGAGCAGTTCTTC. Protein: CASSLSGNSYNEQFF.

This chain joins TRBV5-1 and TRBJ1-1, with 8 bases identical to TRBD1. CDR1 SGHRS and CDR2 YFSETQ come from the germline V gene. This CDR3 comprises 14 residues. V trimming: 7 bases; J trimming: 0 bases; junction bases outside the gene matches: 5. The CDR3 DNA sequence: TGCGCCAGCGCCCAGGGGGCAATGAACACTGAAGCTTTCTTT. The encoded protein is CASAQGAMNTEAFF.